The 21 T cell receptor beta chains presented below share a single source sample, sequenced in a study of blood T cell repertoires in COVID-19. Data came from immunoSEQ multiplex PCR; TCRdb stores just in-frame clones and leaves some out. This sample has 50,000 or so clones, with about four fifths found just once. Sequenced: peripheral blood. The receptors here all came from a man aged 40-55 years with acute or convalescent COVID-19.

J is TRBJ2-2 and V is TRBV6-4; 12 bases line up with TRBD2. The CDR3 spans 19 residues. The J segment lost 3 bases and the V segment lost 5 bases, leaving 13 bases of the junction unmatched. Germline V gene lookup returns CDR1 MRHNA and CDR2 SNTAGT. CDR3: CASSPADLAGGPDTGELFF. CDR3 sequence (DNA): TGTGCCAGCAGTCCCGCCGATCTAGCGGGGGGGCCGGACACCGGGGAGCTGTTTTTT.

This clone was counted a single time. The V call is TRBV5-1, the J call TRBJ2-3, with 10 positions matching TRBD2. The V gene end was trimmed by 8 bases and the J gene end by 2 bases; junction bases not matched to a gene: 8. The CDR3 covers 15 residues. Per germline, CDR1 SGHRS and CDR2 YFSETQ. Here the CDR3 reads CASGWTSGYTDTQYF. The CDR3, as DNA: TGCGCCAGTGGGTGGACTAGCGGATACACAGATACGCAGTATTTT. The full variable domain, completed using reference TRBV5-1 and TRBJ2-3, is KAGVTQTPRYLIKTRGQQVTLSCSPISGHRSVSWYQQTPGQGLQFLFEYFSETQRNKGNFPGRFSGRQFSNSRSEMNVSTLELGDSALYLCASGWTSGYTDTQYFGPGTRLTVL.

In DNA form, the CDR3 reads TGTGCCACCAGTGAAGGGACAGGGAAGATAACAGATACGCAGTATTTT. Translated: CATSEGTGKITDTQYF. This chain uses TRBV24-1 with TRBJ2-3; 9 bases map to TRBD1. V lost 4 bases, J lost 3 bases, and 7 bases stayed unmatched. Germline assignment: CDR1 KGHDR and CDR2 SFDVKD. The CDR3 loop spans 16 amino acids.

The J gene is TRBJ1-1, the V gene TRBV2; the match to TRBD1 covers 8 bases. With V trimmed by 8 bases and J by 0 bases, 5 bases remained unmatched. The CDR3 is 14 residues long. Germline CDR1 SNHLY, CDR2 FYNNEI. The CDR3 coding sequence is TGTGCCAGCGAGCGACAGGGGATGAACACTGAAGCTTTCTTT. This gives the protein CASERQGMNTEAFF.

This clone occurred a few times. This rearrangement joins TRBV3-1 (or the pseudogene TRBV3-2) to TRBJ2-5, with 10 nucleotides matching TRBD1. V shed 3 bases, J shed 3 bases, and the junction held 7 bases outside the gene matches. This CDR3 is built from 16 residues. The germline V gene has CDR1 LGHDT and CDR2 YNNKEL (reference sequence). DNA for the CDR3: TGTGCCAGCAGCCAGGGGACAGGGGTGGGGGAAGAGACCCAGTACTTC. Translated: CASSQGTGVGEETQYF.

The chain employs TRBV7-9 and TRBJ1-4; TRBD1 agrees at 7 bases. The length of the CDR3 is 15 residues. Germline V CDR1 and CDR2: SEHNR, FQNEAQ (reference sequence). With V trimmed by 4 bases and J by 7 bases, 9 bases remained unmatched. In DNA form, the CDR3 reads TGTGCCAGCAGCTCGCCGGACAGGATTGGTGAAAAACTGTTTTTT. Amino acids: CASSSPDRIGEKLFF. Supplemented by reference TRBV7-9 and TRBJ1-4, the full variable domain reads DTGVSQNPRHKITKRGQNVTFRCDPISEHNRLYWYRQTLGQGPEFLTYFQNEAQLEKSRLLSDRFSAERPKGSFSTLEIQRTEQGDSAMYLCASSSPDRIGEKLFFGSGTQLSVL.

The chain couples TRBV7-8 to TRBJ2-7, with D possibly matching TRBD1 (5 bases). V lost 4 bases, J lost 0 bases, and 19 bases lay in between. Germline-derived CDR1 and CDR2 are SGHVS and FQNEAQ. The CDR3 extends over 17 amino acids. The CDR3 bases are TGTGCCAGCAGCTCCCCGGTTCAGGGTTTATACTCCTACGAGCAGTACTTC. This encodes CASSSPVQGLYSYEQYF.

The genes are TRBV29-1 and TRBJ2-5, with 8 bases fitting TRBD2. This CDR3 region has 12 residues. CDR1 is SQVTM, CDR2 ANQGSEA, per germline. With 7 bases clipped from V and 2 bases from J, the junction kept 3 bases outside the gene matches. In DNA form, the CDR3 reads TGCAGCGCCGGGGGGGTACAAGAGACCCAGTACTTC. This encodes CSAGGVQETQYF.

The J gene is TRBJ2-1, the V gene TRBV6-1, with 13 bases identical to TRBD2. CDR3 size: 15 residues. The J segment lost 9 bases and the V segment lost 3 bases, leaving 5 bases of the junction unmatched. Looked up from germline, CDR1 is MNHNS and CDR2 is SASEGT. The CDR3 nucleotides are TGTGCCAGCAGTGAGTTGGGACTAGCGGGGTTTGAGCAGTTCTTC. Amino acid sequence: CASSELGLAGFEQFF.

The chain combines TRBV7-9 with TRBJ1-2; 11 nucleotides align to TRBD1. Unmatched junction bases numbered 5, after V lost 2 bases and J lost 6 bases. Germline V gene sequence: CDR1 SEHNR, CDR2 FQNEAQ (reference sequence). The CDR3 extends over 15 amino acids. The CDR3 DNA sequence: TGTGCCAGCAGCTTAAACGGACAGGGGGCGAATGGCTACACCTTC. Translated: CASSLNGQGANGYTF.

The chain couples TRBV10-3 to TRBJ1-1; TRBD1 might be the D (6 bases). The CDR3 length is 14 residues. In germline, CDR1 is ENHRY, CDR2 SYGVKD. Trimming left V 10 bases short and J 7 bases short, with 22 bases between. Written as DNA, the CDR3 is TGTGCCAGCGCGCCACTAGGGGGTGCGGGTGAAGCTTTCTTT. It specifies CASAPLGGAGEAFF.

The chain employs TRBV19 and TRBJ2-5; 7 bases agree with TRBD1. The CDR3 is made up of 12 amino acids. CDR1 LNHDA and CDR2 SQIVND come from the germline V gene (reference sequence). J was trimmed by 5 bases and V by 7 bases; bases with no gene match: 4. DNA for the CDR3: TGTGCCAGTAAGAGGGGGCGGGAGACCCAGTACTTC. Residues: CASKRGRETQYF.

A word on this clone: The same CDR3 can be traced to other DNA sequences in this sample. The chain has TRBV11-2 and TRBJ1-1; the D is unclear. Trimming removed 0 bases from V and 2 bases from J, with 4 bases in between. This CDR3 has 13 residues. The V gene's germline CDR1 is SGHAT and CDR2 FQNNGV. The CDR3 DNA reads as TGTGCCAGCAGCTTAGATAGAAACACTGAAGCTTTCTTT. It specifies CASSLDRNTEAFF.

The V call is TRBV12-5, the J call TRBJ1-5; 8 bases align to TRBD1. The length of the CDR3 is 15 residues. CDR1 and CDR2 from the germline V gene are LGHNT and FRNRAP. Losses at the gene ends were 5 bases for V and 6 bases for J; bases not matched to a gene: 9. The CDR3 here is CASGPQGAPGQPQHF. The CDR3, as DNA: TGTGCTAGTGGTCCCCAGGGGGCGCCGGGTCAGCCCCAGCATTTT.

The chain links TRBV19 to TRBJ2-3; 9 bases agree with TRBD1. There are 16 residues in the CDR3. V trimming: 7 bases; J trimming: 6 bases; junction bases outside the gene matches: 14. Germline CDR1 is LNHDA and CDR2 is SQIVND (reference sequence). The CDR3 DNA reads TGTGCCAGTATGGGAAACAGGGGGCTTGGTTCGGATACGCAGTATTTT. It yields the protein CASMGNRGLGSDTQYF.

V and J are TRBV3-1 (or the pseudogene TRBV3-2) and TRBJ1-2; tentatively, D is TRBD1 (5 bases). The CDR3 loop spans 15 amino acids. V lost 4 bases and J 4 bases, leaving 16 bases between the germline ends. The germline V gene encodes CDR1 LGHDT and CDR2 YNNKEL (reference sequence). The CDR3 region has the DNA TGTGCCAGCAGCCCCGACCGCCAAAGGGGCTATGGCTACACCTTC. This sequence encodes CASSPDRQRGYGYTF.

The V and J genes are TRBV3-1 (or the pseudogene TRBV3-2) and TRBJ1-2, with a weak D call TRBD1 (6 bases). Germline values: CDR1 LGHDT, CDR2 YNNKEL (reference sequence). CDR3 length: 17 residues. V lost 7 bases and J lost 0, with 21 bases in between. The CDR3 DNA is TGTGCCAGCACCAAACAGGACAGTCCCTCCTCTAACTATGGCTACACCTTC. Translating it yields CASTKQDSPSSNYGYTF.

V usage is TRBV30 and J usage is TRBJ2-2; TRBD1 agrees at 8 bases. The CDR3 length is 15 residues. The V and J ends lost 5 bases and 8 bases, in that order; junction bases with no gene match: 13. From germline, CDR1 is GTSNPN and CDR2 SVGIG (reference sequence). For the CDR3, the DNA is TGTGCCTGGCAACCGAAGGACAGGGTCAAAGGGGAGCTGTTTTTT. Translated: CAWQPKDRVKGELFF. The variable domain in full, completed from reference TRBV30 and TRBJ2-2, reads SQTIHQWPATLVQPVGSPLSLECTVEGTSNPNLYWYRQAAGRGLQLLFYSVGIGQISSEVPQNLSASRPQDRQFILSSKKLLLSDSGFYLCAWQPKDRVKGELFFGEGSRLTVL.

This chain joins TRBV9 and TRBJ1-6; D possibly corresponds to TRBD1 (5 bases). There are 13 residues in the CDR3. The germline V gene encodes CDR1 SGDLS and CDR2 YYNGEE. V lost 4 bases, J lost 7 bases, and 9 bases lay in between. As DNA, the CDR3 is TGTGCCAGCAGCCCCCGACAGAATTCACCCCTCCACTTT. This encodes CASSPRQNSPLHF.

CDR3 protein: CAISEAGVIGLTGYTF. CDR3 nucleotide sequence: TGTGCCATCAGTGAGGCGGGGGTTATCGGGCTGACTGGCTACACCTTC. This chain connects TRBV10-3 to TRBJ1-2; D possibly corresponds to TRBD1 (5 bases). The CDR3 extends over 16 amino acids. The V and J ends lost 2 bases and 7 bases respectively, with 20 bases between them. Germline V gene lookup returns CDR1 ENHRY and CDR2 SYGVKD.

This clone was detected only once. The chain is built from TRBV18 and TRBJ2-5; weak D call: TRBD1 (5 bases). The V gene lost 2 bases and the J gene lost 2 bases, with 21 bases spanning the gap. The germline V gene encodes CDR1 KGHSH and CDR2 LQKENI. The CDR3 spans 18 residues. The CDR3 here is CASSPKPVQVYSQETQYF. DNA for the CDR3: TGTGCCAGCTCACCAAAACCCGTACAGGTTTACTCACAAGAGACCCAGTACTTC. The variable domain in full, with the rest retrieved from reference TRBV18 and TRBJ2-5, is NAGVMQNPRHLVRRRGQEARLRCSPMKGHSHVYWYRQLPEEGLKFMVYLQKENIIDESGMPKERFSAEFPKEGPSILRIQQVVRGDSAAYFCASSPKPVQVYSQETQYFGPGTRLLVL.